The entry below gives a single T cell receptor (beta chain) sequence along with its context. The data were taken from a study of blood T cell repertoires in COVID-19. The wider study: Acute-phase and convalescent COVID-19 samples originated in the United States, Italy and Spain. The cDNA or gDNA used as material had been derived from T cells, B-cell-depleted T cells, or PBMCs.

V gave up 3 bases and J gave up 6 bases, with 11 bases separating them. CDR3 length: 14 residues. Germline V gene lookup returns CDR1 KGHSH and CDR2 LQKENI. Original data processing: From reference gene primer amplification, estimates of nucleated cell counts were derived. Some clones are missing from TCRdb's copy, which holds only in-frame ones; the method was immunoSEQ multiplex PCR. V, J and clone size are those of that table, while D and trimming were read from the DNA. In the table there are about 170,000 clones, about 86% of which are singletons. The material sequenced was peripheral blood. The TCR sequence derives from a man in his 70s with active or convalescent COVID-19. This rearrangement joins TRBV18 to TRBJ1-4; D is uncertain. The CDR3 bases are TGTGCCAGCTCACCGGGCCAGGCCGATGAAAAACTGTTTTTT. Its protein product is CASSPGQADEKLFF.